This is a list of T cell receptor beta chains from one sample in a study of quantifying T cell responses using KT2 cells. TCRdb itself ran the UMI-ligation and nested PCR reads through MiXCR, one entry per CDR3 protein. The sample contains fewer than 50,000 distinct CDR3 sequences, 11% of which appear only once. Sample: PBMCs spiked with cells of the T cell clone KT2. The receptors stem from a human donor. CDR3s include the opening cysteine and the closing phenylalanine or tryptophan. Fields, in order: clone size, J gene, V gene, D gene, CDR3 protein, CDR3 DNA. D genes are given only for firm matches. Clone size is not always given. Where it is, it says once, few, many or a class for expanded clones.

- | TRBJ1-5 | TRBV19 | TRBD1 | CASSIQQGLNQPQHF | TGTGCCAGTAGTATCCAACAGGGGCTCAATCAGCCCCAGCATTTT
- | TRBJ1-1 | TRBV6-2/TRBV6-3 | - | CASSYHGTEAFF | TGTGCCAGCAGTTACCACGGCACTGAAGCTTTCTTT
few | TRBJ1-5 | TRBV24-1 | - | CATPGIKPPHGDQPQHF | TGTGCCACTCCCGGGATCAAACCCCCCCACGGGGATCAGCCCCAGCATTTT
many | TRBJ2-3 | TRBV20-1 | TRBD2 | CSARRLAATDTQYF | TGCAGTGCTAGAAGGCTAGCGGCCACAGATACGCAGTATTTT
few | TRBJ2-3 | TRBV5-1 | - | CASSLATGGTDTQYF | TGCGCCAGCAGCTTGGCCACTGGCGGCACAGATACGCAGTATTTT
- | TRBJ1-1 | TRBV6-2/TRBV6-3 | - | CASTPSLGDLTEAFF | TGTGCCAGCACCCCGTCCCTCGGGGATCTCACTGAAGCTTTCTTT
few | TRBJ2-2 | TRBV6-5 | TRBD2 | CASSITSGGGELFF | TGTGCCAGCAGCATTACTAGCGGGGGCGGGGAGCTGTTTTTT
few | TRBJ2-3 | TRBV29-1 | - | CSVEEPWDEATDTQYF | TGCAGCGTTGAAGAACCATGGGACGAGGCCACAGATACGCAGTATTTT
- | TRBJ2-3 | TRBV6-5 | - | CAVGYSTDTQYF | TGTGCCGTAGGGTATAGCACAGATACGCAGTATTTT
- | TRBJ1-1 | TRBV7-9 | - | CASSFSGDTEAFF | TGTGCCAGCAGCTTCAGTGGAGACACTGAAGCTTTCTTT
many | TRBJ2-7 | TRBV12-3/TRBV12-4 | - | CATSRGGTGSSYEQYF | TGTGCCACCTCCCGGGGAGGTACGGGTTCGTCCTACGAGCAGTACTTC
few | TRBJ2-1 | TRBV2 | TRBD1 | CASSYATDRPWFF | TGTGCCAGCAGCTATGCGACGGACAGGCCGTGGTTCTTC
many | TRBJ2-7 | TRBV7-6 | - | CASSPGPLREQYF | TGTGCCAGCAGCCCTGGACCCCTGCGCGAGCAGTACTTC
few | TRBJ2-7 | TRBV20-1 | - | CSAIVGGHNEQYF | TGCAGTGCTATAGTTGGGGGACACAACGAGCAGTACTTC
many | TRBJ2-1 | TRBV6-4 | - | CASTLQGNWRKFF | TGTGCCAGCACCCTCCAGGGGAATTGGAGAAAGTTCTTC
- | TRBJ2-3 | TRBV7-3 | - | CASSLSGSTDTQYF | TGTGCCAGCAGCTTATCGGGATCCACAGATACGCAGTATTTT
medium-sized | TRBJ2-3 | TRBV20-1 | TRBD2 | CSARDWSGGEVDTQYF | TGCAGTGCTAGAGATTGGAGCGGGGGGGAGGTAGATACGCAGTATTTT
many | TRBJ2-5 | TRBV6-2/TRBV6-3 | TRBD2 | CASSYVGLAEETQYF | TGTGCCAGCAGTTACGTGGGACTAGCGGAAGAGACCCAGTACTTC
few | TRBJ2-1 | TRBV6-6 | TRBD2 | CASSYGTSGYNEQFF | TGTGCCAGCAGTTACGGGACTAGCGGCTACAATGAGCAGTTCTTC
few | TRBJ2-7 | TRBV10-1 | - | CASSSSGYEQYF | TGCGCCAGCAGTTCCTCGGGTTACGAGCAGTACTTC
few | TRBJ2-1 | TRBV20-1 | - | CSAPTVGRNYNEQFF | TGCAGTGCTCCCACGGTGGGGCGAAACTACAATGAGCAGTTCTTC
- | TRBJ1-5 | TRBV12-3/TRBV12-4 | - | CASSGGRVGDQPQNF | TGTGCCAGCAGTGGGGGCAGGGTTGGGGATCAGCCCCAGAATTTT
- | TRBJ2-4 | TRBV13 | - | CASSPPLSSEAKNIQYF | TGTGCCAGCAGCCCCCCCCTTAGCTCCGAAGCCAAAAACATTCAGTACTTC
few | TRBJ2-7 | TRBV4-3 | - | CASSQDGADPAYEQYF | TGCGCCAGCAGCCAAGATGGGGCGGACCCAGCCTACGAGCAGTACTTC
- | TRBJ2-2 | TRBV29-1 | - | CSVGQNTGELFF | TGCAGCGTTGGACAGAACACCGGGGAGCTGTTTTTT
- | TRBJ2-5 | TRBV7-9 | TRBD2 | CASSEPSGVQETQYF | TGTGCCAGCAGCGAACCTAGCGGCGTACAAGAGACCCAGTACTTC
few | TRBJ1-1 | TRBV5-1 | - | CASSWGPGGAGTEAFF | TGCGCCAGCAGCTGGGGCCCTGGGGGCGCGGGCACTGAAGCTTTCTTT
- | TRBJ2-7 | TRBV5-1 | - | CASSSGTAYPSYEQYF | TGCGCCAGCAGCTCCGGGACCGCATACCCCTCCTACGAGCAGTACTTC
many | TRBJ2-1 | TRBV29-1 | TRBD1 | CSVDVGWDRVGNEQFF | TGCAGCGTTGATGTGGGGTGGGACAGGGTCGGCAATGAGCAGTTCTTC
medium-sized | TRBJ1-2 | TRBV7-9 | - | CASSLAPYGYTF | TGTGCCAGCAGCTTAGCCCCCTATGGCTACACCTTC
- | TRBJ2-1 | TRBV12-3/TRBV12-4 | - | CASSLVSGYNEQFF | TGTGCCAGCAGTTTAGTTTCTGGGTACAATGAGCAGTTCTTC
many | TRBJ2-6 | TRBV29-1 | - | CSADTGGANVLTF | TGCAGCGCTGATACTGGGGGGGCCAACGTCCTGACTTTC
many | TRBJ2-1 | TRBV18 | - | CASSPQGNGEQFF | TGTGCCAGCTCACCACAAGGGAACGGGGAGCAGTTCTTC
few | TRBJ1-2 | TRBV7-9 | TRBD1 | CASSLPTGEDLAPHSGYTF | TGTGCCAGCAGCTTACCGACAGGGGAAGATTTAGCCCCGCATTCTGGCTACACCTTC
once | TRBJ2-5 | TRBV5-1 | - | CASSLVSGMVQETQYF | TGCGCCAGCAGCTTGGTGTCGGGAATGGTCCAAGAGACCCAGTACTTC
- | TRBJ2-3 | TRBV6-6 | - | CASSSGRKRIDTQYF | TGTGCCAGCAGTTCCGGACGGAAGCGAATAGATACGCAGTATTTT
few | TRBJ2-7 | TRBV6-1 | - | CASSEGFWAVSYEQYF | TGTGCCAGCAGTGAGGGTTTCTGGGCCGTGAGCTACGAGCAGTACTTC
- | TRBJ1-2 | TRBV4-1 | - | CASSQDDRGYGYTF | TGCGCCAGCAGCCAAGATGACAGAGGCTATGGCTACACCTTC
- | TRBJ2-1 | TRBV9 | TRBD2 | CASSSSGRMGNEQFF | TGTGCCAGCAGCTCTAGCGGGAGAATGGGCAATGAGCAGTTCTTC
few | TRBJ1-2 | TRBV4-3 | TRBD1 | CASSQLGTGGGLYGYTF | TGCGCCAGCAGCCAATTAGGGACAGGGGGTGGCCTGTATGGCTACACCTTC
many | TRBJ2-6 | TRBV29-1 | - | CSVLGPGANVLTF | TGCAGCGTCTTGGGGCCTGGGGCCAACGTCCTGACTTTC
- | TRBJ2-4 | TRBV11-2 | TRBD1 | CASSARGRGGNIQYF | TGTGCCAGCAGCGCGAGGGGGCGCGGTGGGAACATTCAGTACTTC
- | TRBJ2-1 | TRBV12-3/TRBV12-4 | TRBD1 | CASTPTGTGFNEQFF | TGTGCCAGCACCCCAACCGGGACAGGTTTCAATGAGCAGTTCTTC
- | TRBJ1-1 | TRBV7-9 | - | CASSLGSPNTEAFF | TGTGCCAGCAGCTTAGGAAGTCCGAACACTGAAGCTTTCTTT
- | TRBJ2-3 | TRBV27 | TRBD2 | CASSFLAGGADTQYF | TGTGCCAGCAGTTTTTTAGCGGGAGGGGCAGATACGCAGTATTTT
- | TRBJ2-1 | TRBV19 | - | CASSMRTNYNEQFF | TGTGCCAGTAGTATGAGGACAAACTACAATGAGCAGTTCTTC
- | TRBJ2-3 | TRBV11-2 | - | CASTPLGGTSTDTQYF | TGTGCCAGCACCCCTCTAGGTGGGACTAGCACAGATACGCAGTATTTT
few | TRBJ2-3 | TRBV27 | - | CASSFQLTDTQYF | TGTGCCAGCAGTTTCCAGCTCACAGATACGCAGTATTTT
few | TRBJ2-3 | TRBV20-1 | - | CSARAVPRTDTQYF | TGCAGTGCTAGGGCGGTCCCCCGCACAGATACGCAGTATTTT
many | TRBJ2-7 | TRBV10-2 | - | CASEAPTYEQYF | TGCGCCAGCGAGGCACCGACCTACGAGCAGTACTTC
few | TRBJ1-2 | TRBV6-6 | TRBD1 | CASNRGTGRGYTF | TGTGCCAGCAACCGTGGGACAGGGCGAGGCTACACCTTC
few | TRBJ2-1 | TRBV2 | TRBD1 | CASSGGQYNEQFF | TGTGCCAGCAGTGGGGGACAGTACAATGAGCAGTTCTTC
few | TRBJ1-3 | TRBV7-2 | TRBD1 | CASSSSGTVSFGNTIYF | TGTGCCAGCAGCTCCTCCGGGACAGTGAGCTTTGGAAACACCATATATTTT
many | TRBJ2-6 | TRBV12-3/TRBV12-4 | - | CASSLRVQVSGANVLTF | TGTGCCAGCAGTTTACGTGTTCAGGTCTCTGGGGCCAACGTCCTGACTTTC
- | TRBJ2-6 | TRBV28 | - | CASAIRGFGANVLNF | TGTGCCAGCGCAATCCGGGGCTTTGGGGCCAACGTCCTGAATTTC
- | TRBJ1-6 | TRBV10-1 | - | CASSEGVNSPLHF | TGCGCCAGCAGTGAGGGGGTGAATTCACCCCTCCACTTT
few | TRBJ2-5 | TRBV29-1 | - | CSVDTGEYETQYF | TGCAGCGTTGATACGGGGGAGTACGAGACCCAGTACTTC
- | TRBJ2-5 | TRBV5-6 | - | CASSRNLAGRETQYF | TGTGCCAGCAGTCGCAACCTGGCCGGGAGAGAGACCCAGTACTTC
few | TRBJ2-3 | TRBV20-1 | TRBD2 | CSARGPWTSGDVDTQYF | TGCAGTGCTAGAGGACCCTGGACTAGCGGCGACGTAGATACGCAGTATTTT